Below, 13 T cell receptor beta chains from the same sample are listed, as sequenced in a study of blood T cell repertoires in COVID-19. The method was immunoSEQ multiplex PCR; TCRdb's version includes in-frame clones alone and lacks a portion of them. This table holds about 68,000 clones, 86% found once. The sequenced sample consisted of peripheral blood. The source of these receptors is a man aged 45 to 65 with acute or convalescent COVID-19.

CDR3 region: CASGSGTYEQYF. The CDR3 DNA follows: TGTGCCAGCGGTTCAGGAACCTACGAGCAGTACTTC. V and J are TRBV19 and TRBJ2-7, with unresolved D. Trimming cost V 9 bases and J 2 bases, with 11 bases left between them. The CDR3 loop spans 12 amino acids. Germline V gene lookup returns CDR1 LNHDA and CDR2 SQIVND (reference sequence). Variable domain in full (rest from reference TRBV19 and TRBJ2-7): DGGITQSPKYLFRKEGQNVTLSCEQNLNHDAMYWYRQDPGQGLRLIYYSQIVNDFQKGDIAEGYSVSREKKESFPLTVTSAQKNPTAFYLCASGSGTYEQYFGPGTRLTVT.

The chain has TRBV19 and TRBJ1-2; possible D gene TRBD1, 6 bases. Per the germline V gene, CDR1 is LNHDA and CDR2 is SQIVND (reference sequence). The V end lost 0 bases, the J end lost 4 bases, and 15 bases lay between the germline ends. This CDR3 comprises 16 residues. The CDR3 region is CASSIDPQGLLYGYTF. CDR3 in DNA: TGTGCCAGTAGTATAGATCCGCAGGGGTTACTCTATGGCTACACCTTC.

This clone was observed a handful of times. The chain joins TRBV12-3 or TRBV12-4 to TRBJ1-5, with D unclear. This CDR3 is 13 amino acids long. Trimming cost V 5 bases and J 4 bases, with 9 bases left between them. CDR3 bases: TGTGCCAGCAGTCCAACATGGAATCAGCCCCAGCATTTT. Its translation is CASSPTWNQPQHF.

Remarks on this clone: A read error is likely, as this CDR3 ends without the conserved phenylalanine or tryptophan. Because the CDR3's place on the DNA is in doubt, the DNA is left out and the CDR3 is given as listed by TCRdb. The chain combines TRBV28 with TRBJ1-1; TRBD1 is the table's D call, not checked against the DNA. Both ends counted, the CDR3 spans 12 residues. CDR1 MDHEN and CDR2 SYDVKM come from the germline V gene. The CDR3 spells CASSYREVVTDI.

This clone was seen only once. The genes are TRBV18 and TRBJ2-3; TRBD2 might be the D (5 bases). The V and J ends lost 1 base and 0 bases respectively, with 14 bases between them. The CDR3 length is 17 residues. The germline V gene encodes CDR1 KGHSH and CDR2 LQKENI. The CDR3 coding sequence is TGTGCCAGCTCACCACGGGCCTGGGAGACTAGCACAGATACGCAGTATTTT. As protein: CASSPRAWETSTDTQYF.

The chain has TRBV9 and TRBJ2-2; no definite D call. V lost 4 bases, J lost 5 bases, and 9 bases lay in between. The CDR3 has 13 residues. Per germline, CDR1 SGDLS and CDR2 YYNGEE. The DNA of the CDR3 is TGTGCCAGCAGCCGTGAGTATACCGGGGAGCTGTTTTTT. Residues: CASSREYTGELFF.

This chain connects TRBV5-1 to TRBJ2-2, with TRBD2 as a possible D gene (5 bases). V dropped 1 base and J dropped 6 bases, with 7 bases sitting between them. In germline, CDR1 is SGHRS, CDR2 YFSETQ. The CDR3 length is 13 residues. CDR3 in amino acids: CASSLLRAGELFF. The CDR3, as DNA: TGCGCCAGCAGCTTGCTGCGGGCCGGGGAGCTGTTTTTT.

This rearrangement joins TRBV28 to TRBJ2-7; 11 bases agree with TRBD1. J was trimmed by 7 bases and V by 4 bases; bases with no gene match: 21. The CDR3 runs 19 residues. CDR1 is MDHEN, CDR2 SYDVKM, per germline. The DNA of the CDR3 is TGTGCCAGCAGTTCACCTCGCGAGGTCGGGACAGGGGGTGGTTGGGAGCAGTACTTC. Translated: CASSSPREVGTGGGWEQYF.

The chain combines TRBV4-2 with TRBJ2-3; possible D gene TRBD2, 7 bases. V was cut by 1 base and J by 1 base, with 12 bases left in between. Per the germline V gene, CDR1 is LGHNA and CDR2 is YNFKEQ. CDR3 length: 16 amino acids. The CDR3: CASSQGEGGGTDTQYF. In nucleotides, the CDR3 is TGTGCCAGCAGCCAAGGGGAGGGGGGGGGCACAGATACGCAGTATTTT.

The CDR3 loop reads CAWSGGLAGVREQFF. The DNA of the CDR3 is TGTGCCTGGAGTGGAGGACTAGCGGGGGTAAGGGAGCAGTTCTTC. The V and J genes are TRBV30 and TRBJ2-1; 13 bases are shared with TRBD2. The V and J ends lost 1 base and 10 bases, in that order; junction bases with no gene match: 7. This CDR3 contains 15 residues. The V gene's germline CDR1 is GTSNPN and CDR2 SVGIG (reference sequence).

The chain recombines TRBV6-5 with TRBJ2-1, with 8 bases lining up with TRBD2. V gave up 5 bases and J gave up 8 bases; unmatched junction bases: 8. The CDR3 length is 14 residues. CDR1 and CDR2 (germline): MNHEY, SVGAGI. The CDR3 spells CASSRSGSGYEQFF. CDR3 DNA: TGTGCCAGCAGTCGGAGCGGGAGCGGATATGAGCAGTTCTTC.

The rearrangement joins TRBV19 to TRBJ2-7; D possibly corresponds to TRBD1 (5 bases). This CDR3 has 14 residues. CDR1 is LNHDA, CDR2 SQIVND, per germline (reference sequence). Deletions cut 0 bases from V and 2 bases from J, with 8 bases between. The CDR3 bases are TGTGCCAGTAGTATAGACTGGGGCCCCTACGAGCAGTACTTC. Its translation is CASSIDWGPYEQYF.

This clone was observed once. The chain has TRBV7-9 and TRBJ1-1; maybe TRBD1 (5 bases). CDR1 SEHNR and CDR2 FQNEAQ come from the germline V gene (reference sequence). The ends were cut back, 6 bases at V and 1 base at J, with 12 bases in the middle. This CDR3 is built from 14 residues. The CDR3 loop is CASRSGRANTEAFF. The DNA for the CDR3 is TGTGCCAGCAGATCAGGGAGGGCGAACACTGAAGCTTTCTTT.